The subject of this entry is one TCR beta chain. Its target is unknown. This specimen belongs to a study of graft-versus-host responses after intestinal transplantation. Overall study: Multivisceral, liver-intestinal, or isolated intestinal transplants were given to recipients. Findings and caveats of the study: In patients with graft-donor T cell macrochimerism, allograft graft-versus-host to host-versus-graft clonal ratios were high.

Assay used: immunoSEQ multiplex PCR; TCRdb lists only in-frame clones, some missing. The table has around 100,000 clones, more than 90% seen once; the top ten hold roughly 0.24%. The germline V and J ends were trimmed by 3 bases and 2 bases, with 18 bases remaining between them. Germline CDR1 reads SGHTA; CDR2 reads FQGNSA. The CDR3 is 17 residues long. The sample was unstimulated CD4+ T cells sorted from spleen or lymph node cells, taken before transplant. This receptor was identified in a human donor who was the organ donor for an intestinal transplant. The chain combines TRBV7-2 with TRBJ2-3; the D gene could be TRBD1 or TRBD2 (6 bases each). CDR3 in amino acids: CASSFKGGRQYTDTQYF. Here the CDR3 DNA reads TGTGCCAGCAGCTTTAAGGGGGGCCGCCAATACACAGATACGCAGTATTTT. Combining the CDR3 with reference TRBV7-2 and TRBJ2-3 gives the whole variable domain GAGVSQSPSNKVTEKGKDVELRCDPISGHTALYWYRQSLGQGLEFLIYFQGNSAPDKSGLPSDRFSAERTGGSVSTLTIQRTQQEDSAVYLCASSFKGGRQYTDTQYFGPGTRLTVL.